Following are 9 T cell receptor beta chains from one sample sequenced in a study of T cell changes during pregnancy in multiple sclerosis. Method: immunoSEQ multiplex PCR; TCRdb's copy keeps in-frame clones and lacks some. Among some 70,000 clones listed, approximately 90% were seen once. The sequenced sample was peripheral blood, obtained in the second trimester of pregnancy. The origin of the receptors is a female donor in good health, enrolled as a control in a pregnancy study.

The rearrangement joins TRBV6-5 to TRBJ1-5; D possibly corresponds to TRBD1 (5 bases). Trimming shortened V by 7 bases and J by 0 bases, and 13 bases separated the two germline ends. CDR1 and CDR2 from the germline V gene are MNHEY and SVGAGI. The CDR3 has 15 amino acids. The CDR3 sequence: CASNPGVGSNQPQHF. The CDR3 DNA is TGTGCCAGCAATCCGGGGGTGGGTAGCAATCAGCCCCAGCATTTT.

The gene calls are TRBV19 and TRBJ2-7, with TRBD1 as a possible D gene (5 bases). CDR3 length: 16 residues. The germline V and J ends were trimmed by 5 bases and 2 bases, with 19 bases remaining between them. Germline CDR1 and CDR2: LNHDA and SQIVND (reference sequence). This CDR3 is CASSPALPGYTYEQYF. The CDR3 nucleotides are TGTGCCAGTAGTCCCGCCCTACCAGGGTACACCTACGAGCAGTACTTC. The complete variable domain, with remaining parts taken from reference TRBV19 and TRBJ2-7, reads DGGITQSPKYLFRKEGQNVTLSCEQNLNHDAMYWYRQDPGQGLRLIYYSQIVNDFQKGDIAEGYSVSREKKESFPLTVTSAQKNPTAFYLCASSPALPGYTYEQYFGPGTRLTVT.

The V and J genes are TRBV7-6 and TRBJ2-7; the match to TRBD2 covers 9 bases. CDR1 and CDR2 (germline): SGHVS, FNYEAQ. The length of the CDR3 is 14 residues. Trimming cost V 2 bases and J 7 bases; bases outside gene matches: 6. In DNA form, the CDR3 reads TGTGCCAGCAGCTTACTAGCGGGATCGCGGGAGCAGTACTTC. This gives the protein CASSLLAGSREQYF.

The rearrangement links TRBV5-5 to TRBJ1-5; the D gene is possibly TRBD1 (6 bases). The V end lost 6 bases, the J end lost 0 bases, and 13 bases lay between the germline ends. The germline V gene encodes CDR1 SGHKS and CDR2 YYEKEE (reference sequence). This CDR3 is built from 15 residues. CDR3 loop: CASNLGQYSNQPQHF. The CDR3 DNA reads as TGTGCCAGCAACCTCGGACAGTATAGCAATCAGCCCCAGCATTTT. The full variable domain, rest sourced from reference TRBV5-5 and TRBJ1-5, is DAGVTQSPTHLIKTRGQQVTLRCSPISGHKSVSWYQQVLGQGPQFIFQYYEKEERGRGNFPDRFSARQFPNYSSELNVNALLLGDSALYLCASNLGQYSNQPQHFGDGTRLSIL.

V gene TRBV5-1 combines with J gene TRBJ1-1, with TRBD1 matching over 8 bases. This CDR3 is 16 amino acids long. Losses at the gene ends were 4 bases for V and 3 bases for J; bases not matched to a gene: 11. Germline CDR1 reads SGHRS; CDR2 reads YFSETQ. The CDR3 coding sequence is TGCGCCAGCAGCAGTACAGGGGGGAGTGTTTACACTGAAGCTTTCTTT. Translation: CASSSTGGSVYTEAFF. The whole variable domain, remainder taken from reference TRBV5-1 and TRBJ1-1, is KAGVTQTPRYLIKTRGQQVTLSCSPISGHRSVSWYQQTPGQGLQFLFEYFSETQRNKGNFPGRFSGRQFSNSRSEMNVSTLELGDSALYLCASSSTGGSVYTEAFFGQGTRLTVV.

The chain recombines TRBV6-5 with TRBJ1-1; D is undetermined. Deletions cut 2 bases from V and 1 base from J, with 14 bases between. The CDR3 has 16 residues. From germline, CDR1 is MNHEY and CDR2 SVGAGI. The CDR3 region is CASSYVTLGGNTEAFF. In DNA form, the CDR3 reads TGTGCCAGCAGTTACGTCACACTAGGTGGGAACACTGAAGCTTTCTTT.

This chain uses TRBV27 with TRBJ2-5; 7 bases match TRBD2. Germline loops: CDR1 MNHEY, CDR2 SMNVEV (reference sequence). The CDR3 is 14 residues long. The V gene end was trimmed by 2 bases and the J gene end by 5 bases; junction bases not matched to a gene: 5. This CDR3 reads CASSLSQRGETQYF. Here the CDR3 DNA reads TGTGCCAGCAGTTTAAGCCAGCGGGGTGAGACCCAGTACTTC.

The V call is TRBV28, the J call TRBJ1-2, with unresolved D. The CDR3 contains 13 residues. Germline assignment: CDR1 MDHEN and CDR2 SYDVKM. The V end lost 7 bases, the J end lost 4 bases, and 13 bases lay between the germline ends. The CDR3 bases are TGTGCCAGCACCTCGGGTAGTCTCTATGGCTACACCTTC. This codes for CASTSGSLYGYTF.

The chain uses TRBV4-1 and TRBJ2-6; 10 positions match TRBD1. The CDR3 length is 15 residues. Trimming cost V 1 base and J 12 bases; bases outside gene matches: 6. CDR1 and CDR2 (germline): MGHRA, YSYEKL. The CDR3: CASSQGGTGASVLTF. In DNA, the CDR3 is TGCGCCAGCAGCCAAGGGGGGACAGGGGCAAGCGTCCTGACTTTC.